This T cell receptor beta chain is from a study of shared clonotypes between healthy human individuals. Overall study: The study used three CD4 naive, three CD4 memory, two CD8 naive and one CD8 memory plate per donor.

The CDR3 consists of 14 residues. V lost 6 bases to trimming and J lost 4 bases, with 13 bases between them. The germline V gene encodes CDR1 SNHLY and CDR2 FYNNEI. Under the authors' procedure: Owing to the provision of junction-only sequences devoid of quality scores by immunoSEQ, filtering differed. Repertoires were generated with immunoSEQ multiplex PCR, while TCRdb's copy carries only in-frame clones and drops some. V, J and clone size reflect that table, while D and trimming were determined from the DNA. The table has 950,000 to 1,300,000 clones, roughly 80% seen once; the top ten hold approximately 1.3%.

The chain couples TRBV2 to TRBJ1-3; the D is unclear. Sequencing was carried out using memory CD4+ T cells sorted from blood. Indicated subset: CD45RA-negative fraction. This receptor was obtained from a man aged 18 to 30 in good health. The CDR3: CASRAPSGGNTIYF. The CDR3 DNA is TGTGCCAGCAGGGCCCCTTCGGGAGGAAACACCATATATTTT.